This T cell receptor (beta chain) was identified during a study of molecular identifiers for immune sequencing clone quantification. This clonotype was seen more than once but under ten times. The antigen remains undetermined. Methods described previously, with TCR primers listed, were used for bulk TCR libraries. TCRdb called the PCR reads again in MiXCR, with one record for every CDR3 protein. The table shows roughly 320,000 distinct CDR3 sequences, with 20% to 25% occurring only once. CDR1 and CDR2 (germline): ENHRY, SYGVKD. This CDR3 is built from 12 residues. V gave up 11 bases and J gave up 4 bases, with 12 bases separating them. Study-level points and caveats: Among effectors, clones above 20 RNA copies held over 99% of molecules; among naive cells, under 1%. Highly expanded clone sizes could be underestimated through barcode sharing by identical TCR molecules.

This clonotype was sampled from a human donor in good health. Some libraries in this study had Jurkat cell RNA spiked in. Input material: naive CD8+ T cells from blood, with Jurkat cell RNA spiked in. This sample's subset: FACS-sorted CD8+CD4-CCR7+CD45RA+ naive T cells. The J gene is TRBJ1-5, the V gene TRBV10-3; a possible D gene is TRBD1 (6 bases). CDR3 protein: CAARGENQPQHF. DNA for the CDR3: TGTGCCGCCAGGGGTGAGAATCAGCCCCAGCATTTT.